One T cell receptor (beta chain) is described in this entry. These data originate in a study of blood T cell repertoires in COVID-19. V trimming: 6 bases; J trimming: 1 base; junction bases outside the gene matches: 4. CDR3 length: 14 residues. Germline-derived CDR1 and CDR2 are MNHEY and SVGAGI. In the authors' workflow: Amplification from reference gene primers served as the basis for estimated nucleated cell counts. The protocol was immunoSEQ multiplex PCR, while the TCRdb copy is restricted to in-frame clones and leaves out a portion. V and J calls plus clone size are reproduced from that table; the DNA served to infer D and trimming. The sample carries over 100,000 clones, roughly 83% recorded once.

This receptor was identified in a woman aged 65 to 85 with acute or convalescent COVID-19. Sequenced material: peripheral blood. The V and J genes are TRBV6-5 and TRBJ1-1, with TRBD1 identical over 8 bases. Here the CDR3 DNA reads TGTGCCAGCAGGCAGGGGGCGACGAACACTGAAGCTTTCTTT. Its translation is CASRQGATNTEAFF.